These T cell receptor beta chains were read from a single sample in a study of long-term antiretroviral therapy in people with HIV. Sequencing used immunoSEQ multiplex PCR; TCRdb keeps in-frame clones, though not all of them. The table includes more than 20,000 clones, approximately 81% detected once. The material was unsorted PBMCs, obtained 2.3 years after starting antiretroviral therapy. These receptors were taken from a man aged 35-49 years with HIV. Each CDR3 is given with its conserved first and last residue. The listing skips clone size in some rows; elsewhere it reads once, few, many or a size class.

>TRBJ2-1|TRBV2|NA
CASSEPGIASTGEQFF
>TRBJ1-2|TRBV30|NA
CAWSYGGLGGYTF
>TRBJ2-7|TRBV10-3|NA
CAISEKGEGSYEQYF
>TRBJ2-5|TRBV19|NA
CASSRRASGEGETQYF
>TRBJ1-5|TRBV19|NA
CASSPFAVPNQPQHF
>TRBJ1-6|TRBV27|few
CASSLSVVTGGERNSPLHF
>TRBJ2-1|TRBV7-8|NA
CASSLGLNSYNEQFF
>TRBJ2-7|TRBV6-1|NA
CASSEGGGPGQYF
>TRBJ2-3|TRBV13|NA
CASSFGTETDTQYF
>TRBJ2-5|TRBV18|NA
CASSPILGRETQYF
>TRBJ1-1|TRBV13|NA
CASSTRWTGEWNTEAFF
>TRBJ2-1|TRBV11-2|NA
CASSLVAGPYNEQFF
>TRBJ2-3|TRBV6-5|NA
CASSYVLAGGTDTQYF
>TRBJ1-3|TRBV7-6|NA
CASSYGSGNTIYF
>TRBJ2-7|TRBV25-1|NA
CASSEAGNTAYEQYF
>TRBJ2-3|TRBV4-2|once
CASSQGDRSTDTQYF
>TRBJ1-3|TRBV6-5|NA
CASSSRISGNTIYF
>TRBJ1-4|TRBV6-5|NA
CASSPVSSEKLFF
>TRBJ2-3|TRBV30|NA
CAWSELAGATDTQYF
>TRBJ2-1|TRBV6-8|NA
CASSYSVSSYNEQFF
>TRBJ2-2|TRBV6-5|few
CASSYGYNTGELFF
>TRBJ1-6|TRBV4-1|NA
CASSQEGGTAHSPLHF
>TRBJ2-1|TRBV27|NA
CASSSMAVGRNEQFF
>TRBJ1-1|TRBV30|NA
CAWKGLGQLNTEAFF
>TRBJ2-4|TRBV2|once
CASSDVGGGRQNIQYF
>TRBJ2-5|TRBV6-5|NA
CASSYSEGETQYF
>TRBJ1-1|TRBV5-1|NA
CASSLKGTEAFF
>TRBJ2-1|TRBV11-2|NA
CASSLEGVSYNEQFF
>TRBJ1-1|TRBV7-9|NA
CASSLEVRVGTEAFF
>TRBJ1-1|TRBV6-5|NA
CASSYSRKNTEAFF
>TRBJ2-7|TRBV6-5|once
CASSYRQGKPYEQYF
>TRBJ2-3|TRBV7-9|NA
CASSLWSSGTGLVDTQYF
>TRBJ2-5|TRBV2|once
CASRSGDFQETQYF
>TRBJ2-6|TRBV9|few
CASSVVVGSGANVLTF
>TRBJ2-3|TRBV10-1|NA
CASSLDRGRVTDTQYF
>TRBJ1-2|TRBV7-9|NA
CASSSTGKGYGYTF
>TRBJ1-2|TRBV6-5|NA
CASSYSGVSNYGYTF
>TRBJ1-1|TRBV2|NA
CATDLPTGSMNTEAFF
>TRBJ2-4|TRBV13|few
CASSLGGGDLAKNIQYF
>TRBJ2-1|TRBV5-6|NA
CASSLSGQRNNEQFF
>TRBJ1-4|TRBV18|NA
CASSPGGSEEKLFF
>TRBJ2-1|TRBV4-1|NA
CASSQDNTEYNEQFF
>TRBJ1-6|TRBV11-2|few
CASSLERGTGGPPLHF
>TRBJ2-3|TRBV5-1|NA
CASSWSIGSSTTDTQYF
>TRBJ1-2|TRBV9|NA
CASSVGAGSWVGYTF
>TRBJ1-3|TRBV10-2|NA
CASGVSSGNTIYF
>TRBJ2-7|TRBV10-3|NA
CAISGPVGTGVGEQYF
>TRBJ1-1|TRBV5-6|NA
CASSSGAWGNTEAFF
>TRBJ2-1|TRBV11-2|NA
CASSSGLASEQFF
>TRBJ1-5|TRBV5-5|NA
CASSLGVGGGNQPQHF
>TRBJ2-1|TRBV11-2|once
CASSNRADSSYNEQFF
>TRBJ1-5|TRBV6-1|NA
CASSRDNQPQHF
>TRBJ2-3|TRBV5-1|NA
CASSLAGGGGTDTQYF
>TRBJ2-6|TRBV27|NA
CASSGWDRVSGANVLTF
>TRBJ1-1|TRBV13|NA
CASSPIQGRTEAFF
>TRBJ1-4|TRBV28|NA
CASSLKNEKLFF
>TRBJ1-3|TRBV5-1|NA
CASSPTGPTGGNTIYF
>TRBJ2-1|TRBV6-5|once
CATSAGAPGEQFF
>TRBJ2-5|TRBV7-9|NA
CASSLTRGQETQYF